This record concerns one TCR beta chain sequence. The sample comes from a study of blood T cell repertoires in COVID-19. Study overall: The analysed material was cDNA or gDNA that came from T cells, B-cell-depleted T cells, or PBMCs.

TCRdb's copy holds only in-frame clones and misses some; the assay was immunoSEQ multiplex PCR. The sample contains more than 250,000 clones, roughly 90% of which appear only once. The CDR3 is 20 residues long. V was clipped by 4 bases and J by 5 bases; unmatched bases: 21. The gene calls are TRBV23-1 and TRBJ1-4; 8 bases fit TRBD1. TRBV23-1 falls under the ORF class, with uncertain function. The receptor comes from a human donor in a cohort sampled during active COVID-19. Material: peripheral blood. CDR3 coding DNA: TGCGCCAGCAGTCTAAGAGTTGAGGACAGGGATTTCGTTGAGAATGAAAAACTGTTTTTT. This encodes CASSLRVEDRDFVENEKLFF.